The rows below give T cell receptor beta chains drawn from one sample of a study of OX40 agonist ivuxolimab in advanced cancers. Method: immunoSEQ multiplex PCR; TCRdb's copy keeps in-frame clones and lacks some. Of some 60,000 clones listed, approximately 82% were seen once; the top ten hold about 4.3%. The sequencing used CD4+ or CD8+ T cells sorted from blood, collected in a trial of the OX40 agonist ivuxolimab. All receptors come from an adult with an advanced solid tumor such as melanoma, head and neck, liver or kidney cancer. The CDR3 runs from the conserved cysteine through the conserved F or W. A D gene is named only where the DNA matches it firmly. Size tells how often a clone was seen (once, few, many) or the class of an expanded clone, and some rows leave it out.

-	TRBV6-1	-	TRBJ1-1	CASTGRPFTEAFF	TGTGCCAGCACGGGACGGCCGTTCACTGAAGCTTTCTTT
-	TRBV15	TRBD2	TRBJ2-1	CATSRGVGGQVDEQFF	TGTGCCACCAGCAGAGGGGTGGGAGGGCAGGTCGATGAGCAGTTCTTC
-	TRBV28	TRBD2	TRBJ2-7	CASRAGGGSSYEQYF	TGTGCCAGCAGGGCGGGGGGTGGAAGCTCCTACGAGCAGTACTTC
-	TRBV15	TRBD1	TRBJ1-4	CATSRDRGLEKLFF	TGTGCCACCAGCAGGGACAGGGGCCTGGAAAAACTGTTTTTT
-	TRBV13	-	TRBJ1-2	CASSSGVGGYTF	TGTGCCAGCAGCTCGGGAGTTGGAGGCTACACCTTC
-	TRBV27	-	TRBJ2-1	CASSLLTGNYEQFF	TGTGCCAGCAGTTTACTCACAGGGAATTATGAGCAGTTCTTC
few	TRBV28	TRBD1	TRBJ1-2	CASSSGQGYGYTF	TGTGCCAGCAGTTCAGGACAGGGCTATGGCTACACCTTC
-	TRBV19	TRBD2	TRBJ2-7	CASSIASGGSYEQYF	TGTGCCAGTAGTATAGCTAGCGGGGGCTCCTACGAGCAGTACTTC
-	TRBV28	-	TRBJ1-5	CASSGAGGDGNQPQHF	TGTGCCAGTAGTGGGGCGGGGGGCGACGGCAATCAGCCCCAGCATTTT
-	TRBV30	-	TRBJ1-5	CACSRDISNQPQHF	TGTGCCTGTAGCCGGGACATTAGCAATCAGCCCCAGCATTTT
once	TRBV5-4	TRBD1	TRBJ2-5	CASSLRADRETQYF	TGTGCCAGCAGCTTGCGAGCGGACAGGGAGACCCAGTACTTC
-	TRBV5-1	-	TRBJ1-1	CASSLPIGGRNTEAFF	TGCGCCAGCAGCTTGCCTATTGGGGGGAGAAACACTGAAGCTTTCTTT
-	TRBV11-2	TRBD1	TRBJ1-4	CASRSGQGVTNEKLFF	TGTGCCAGCAGGTCCGGACAGGGGGTGACTAATGAAAAACTGTTTTTT
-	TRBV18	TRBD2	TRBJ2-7	CASSLAGAYEQYF	TGTGCCAGCTCCCTAGCGGGGGCCTACGAGCAGTACTTC
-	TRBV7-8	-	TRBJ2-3	CASSSTGLDTQYF	TGTGCCAGCAGCTCCACAGGGTTGGATACGCAGTATTTT
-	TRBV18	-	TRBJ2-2	CASSPPRQEKYTGELFF	TGTGCCAGCTCACCACCGAGACAGGAGAAATACACCGGGGAGCTGTTTTTT
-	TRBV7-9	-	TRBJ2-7	CASTPRPGDVEQYF	TGTGCCAGCACCCCCCGTCCCGGGGATGTCGAGCAGTACTTC
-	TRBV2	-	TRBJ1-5	CASSAPGDQPQHF	TGTGCCAGCAGTGCTCCAGGGGATCAGCCCCAGCATTTT
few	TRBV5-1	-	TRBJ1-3	CASRPVGSSGNTIYF	TGCGCCAGCAGACCGGTCGGAAGCTCTGGAAACACCATATATTTT
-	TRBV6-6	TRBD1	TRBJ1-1	CASSQGGGTEAFF	TGTGCCAGCAGCCAGGGGGGGGGCACTGAAGCTTTCTTT
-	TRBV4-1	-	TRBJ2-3	CASSQDEGRSPDTQYF	TGCGCCAGCAGCCAAGATGAGGGGCGCAGCCCAGATACGCAGTATTTT
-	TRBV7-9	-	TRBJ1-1	CASSLEVVEAFF	TGTGCCAGCAGCTTAGAGGTTGTTGAAGCTTTCTTT
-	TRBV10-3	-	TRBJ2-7	CAISDGFYEQYF	TGTGCCATCAGTGACGGGTTTTACGAGCAGTACTTC
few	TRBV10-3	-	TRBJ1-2	CASRTEQGGYTF	TGTGCCTCCCGGACGGAACAGGGTGGCTACACCTTC
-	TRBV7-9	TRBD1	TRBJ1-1	CASIPLGGITEAFF	TGTGCCAGCATCCCTTTAGGGGGCATCACTGAAGCTTTCTTT
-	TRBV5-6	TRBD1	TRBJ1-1	CASSLGSQGENTEAFF	TGTGCCAGCAGCTTGGGAAGTCAGGGGGAGAACACTGAAGCTTTCTTT
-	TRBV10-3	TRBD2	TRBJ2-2	CAISDRREPGELFF	TGTGCCATCAGTGATAGGCGGGAGCCCGGGGAGCTGTTTTTT
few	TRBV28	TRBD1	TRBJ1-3	CASSSPGTGGNTIYF	TGTGCCAGCAGTTCACCAGGGACAGGGGGAAACACCATATATTTT
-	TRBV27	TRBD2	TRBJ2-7	CASSSYSGRALYEQYF	TGTGCCAGCAGTTCCTACAGCGGGAGGGCCTTGTACGAGCAGTACTTC
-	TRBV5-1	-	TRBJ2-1	CASSFRGEQFF	TGCGCCAGCAGCTTTCGGGGAGAGCAGTTCTTC
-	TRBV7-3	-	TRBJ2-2	CASSRTGTGELFF	TGTGCCAGCAGCCGCACAGGCACCGGGGAGCTGTTTTTT
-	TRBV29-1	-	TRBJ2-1	CSVQEGSASYNEQFF	TGCAGCGTTCAGGAGGGGTCCGCCTCCTACAATGAGCAGTTCTTC
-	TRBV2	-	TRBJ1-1	CASTLTRSDTEAFF	TGTGCCAGCACGTTGACAAGGAGTGACACTGAAGCTTTCTTT
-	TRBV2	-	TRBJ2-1	CASSTGTGNEQFF	TGTGCCAGCAGTACCGGGACGGGAAATGAGCAGTTCTTC
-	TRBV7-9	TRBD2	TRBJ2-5	CASSDRTRREETQYF	TGTGCCAGCAGCGATAGGACTAGGAGGGAAGAGACCCAGTACTTC
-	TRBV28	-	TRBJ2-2	CASSFVGDSMTGELFF	TGTGCCAGCAGTTTCGTAGGCGACAGTATGACCGGGGAGCTGTTTTTT
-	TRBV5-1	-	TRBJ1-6	CASSPEYNSPLHF	TGCGCCAGCAGCCCTGAATATAATTCACCCCTCCACTTT
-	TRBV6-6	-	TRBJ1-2	CASSYSRVHNYGYTF	TGTGCCAGCAGTTACTCAAGGGTCCATAACTATGGCTACACCTTC
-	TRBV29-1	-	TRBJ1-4	CSVEENEKLFF	TGCAGCGTTGAAGAAAATGAAAAACTGTTTTTT
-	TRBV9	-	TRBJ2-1	CASRPVAAYNEQFF	TGTGCCAGCAGGCCAGTAGCCGCCTACAATGAGCAGTTCTTC
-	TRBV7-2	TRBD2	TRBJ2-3	CASSLVAGGTDTQYF	TGTGCCAGCAGCTTAGTAGCGGGAGGCACAGATACGCAGTATTTT
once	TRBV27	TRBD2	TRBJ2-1	CASSRLLAGGPGEQFF	TGTGCCAGCAGTCGACTACTAGCGGGAGGGCCAGGAGAGCAGTTCTTC
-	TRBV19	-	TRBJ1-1	CASSRNTEAFF	TGTGCCAGCTCCCGGAACACTGAAGCTTTCTTT
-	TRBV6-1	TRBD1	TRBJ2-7	CASSATGTGSYEQYF	TGTGCCAGCAGTGCTACTGGGACAGGGTCCTACGAGCAGTACTTC